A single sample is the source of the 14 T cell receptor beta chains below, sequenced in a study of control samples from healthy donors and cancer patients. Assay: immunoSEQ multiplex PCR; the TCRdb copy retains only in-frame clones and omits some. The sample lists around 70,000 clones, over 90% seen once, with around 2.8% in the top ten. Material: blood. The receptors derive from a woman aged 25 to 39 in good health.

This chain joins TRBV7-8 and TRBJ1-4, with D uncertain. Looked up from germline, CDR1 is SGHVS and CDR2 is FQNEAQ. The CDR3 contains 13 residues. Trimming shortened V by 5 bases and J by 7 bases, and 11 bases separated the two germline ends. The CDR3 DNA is TGTGCCAGCAGCCCTCCCGAGGGTGAAAAACTGTTTTTT. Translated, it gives CASSPPEGEKLFF. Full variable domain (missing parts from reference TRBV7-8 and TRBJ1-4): GAGVSQSPRYKVAKRGQDVALRCDPISGHVSLFWYQQALGQGPEFLTYFQNEAQLDKSGLPSDRFFAERPEGSVSTLKIQRTQQEDSAVYLCASSPPEGEKLFFGSGTQLSVL.

CDR3 in amino acids: CAVNGGEKLFF. CDR3 DNA sequence: TGTGCCGTTAACGGAGGTGAAAAACTGTTTTTT. The V gene is TRBV28, the J gene TRBJ1-4; D unresolved. V dropped 11 bases and J dropped 7 bases, with 11 bases sitting between them. The CDR3 consists of 11 residues. CDR1 and CDR2 from the germline V gene are MDHEN and SYDVKM.

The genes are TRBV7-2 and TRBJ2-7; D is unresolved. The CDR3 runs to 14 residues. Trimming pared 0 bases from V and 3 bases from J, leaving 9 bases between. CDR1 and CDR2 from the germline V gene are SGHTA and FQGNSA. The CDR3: CASSLAGLSYEQYF. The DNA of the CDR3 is TGTGCCAGCAGCTTAGCAGGGCTAAGCTACGAGCAGTACTTC. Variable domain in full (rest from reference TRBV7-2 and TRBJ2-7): GAGVSQSPSNKVTEKGKDVELRCDPISGHTALYWYRQSLGQGLEFLIYFQGNSAPDKSGLPSDRFSAERTGGSVSTLTIQRTQQEDSAVYLCASSLAGLSYEQYFGPGTRLTVT.

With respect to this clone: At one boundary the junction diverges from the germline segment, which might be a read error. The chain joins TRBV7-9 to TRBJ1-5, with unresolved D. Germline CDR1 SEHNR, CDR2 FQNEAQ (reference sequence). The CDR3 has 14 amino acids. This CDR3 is CASSLAGGSQPQHF. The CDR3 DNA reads TGTGCCAGCAGCCTAGCGGGTGGGAGTCAGCCCCAGCATTTT.

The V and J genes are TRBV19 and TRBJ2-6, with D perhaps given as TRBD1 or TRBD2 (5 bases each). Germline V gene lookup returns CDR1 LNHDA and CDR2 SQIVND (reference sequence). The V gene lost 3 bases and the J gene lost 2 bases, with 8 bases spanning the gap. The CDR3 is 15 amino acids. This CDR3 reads CASSIGGPGANVLTF. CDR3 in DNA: TGTGCCAGTAGTATTGGGGGTCCTGGGGCCAACGTCCTGACTTTC.

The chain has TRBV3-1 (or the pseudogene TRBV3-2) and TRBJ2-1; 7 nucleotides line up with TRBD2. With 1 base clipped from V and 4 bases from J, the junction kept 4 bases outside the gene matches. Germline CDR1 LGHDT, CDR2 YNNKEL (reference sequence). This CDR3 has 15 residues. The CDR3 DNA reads TGTGCCAGCAGCCAAGGGCTAGCGGCTTACAATGAGCAGTTCTTC. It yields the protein CASSQGLAAYNEQFF.

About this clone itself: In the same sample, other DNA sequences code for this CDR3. The CDR3 sequence: CAWSGSGNTIYF. The DNA for the CDR3 is TGTGCCTGGAGTGGAAGTGGAAACACCATATATTTT. V usage is TRBV30 and J usage is TRBJ1-3; D unresolved. Per the germline V gene, CDR1 is GTSNPN and CDR2 is SVGIG (reference sequence). This CDR3 has 12 residues. V was shortened by 1 base and J by 3 bases, with 4 bases between the two germline ends.

CDR3 protein: CASSQDLLAGGQKTQYF. The CDR3, as DNA: TGCGCCAGCAGCCAAGACTTACTAGCGGGGGGGCAAAAGACCCAGTACTTC. The chain uses TRBV4-1 and TRBJ2-5; 13 nucleotides line up with TRBD2. The germline V gene has CDR1 MGHRA and CDR2 YSYEKL. CDR3 length: 17 residues. V dropped 0 bases and J dropped 6; count of bases not matched to a gene: 7.

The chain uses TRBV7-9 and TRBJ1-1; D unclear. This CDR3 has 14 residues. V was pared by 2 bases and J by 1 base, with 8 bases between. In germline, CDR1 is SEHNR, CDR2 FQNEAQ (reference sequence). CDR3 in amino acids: CASSLRDWNTEAFF. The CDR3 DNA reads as TGTGCCAGCAGCTTAAGGGATTGGAACACTGAAGCTTTCTTT.

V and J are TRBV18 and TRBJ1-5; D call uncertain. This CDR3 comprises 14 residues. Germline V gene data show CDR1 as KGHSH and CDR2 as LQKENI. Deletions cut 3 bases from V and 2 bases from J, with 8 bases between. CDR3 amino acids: CASSPYLGNQPQHF. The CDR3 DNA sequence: TGTGCCAGCTCACCCTACTTAGGCAATCAGCCCCAGCATTTT. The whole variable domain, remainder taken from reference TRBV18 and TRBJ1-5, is NAGVMQNPRHLVRRRGQEARLRCSPMKGHSHVYWYRQLPEEGLKFMVYLQKENIIDESGMPKERFSAEFPKEGPSILRIQQVVRGDSAAYFCASSPYLGNQPQHFGDGTRLSIL.

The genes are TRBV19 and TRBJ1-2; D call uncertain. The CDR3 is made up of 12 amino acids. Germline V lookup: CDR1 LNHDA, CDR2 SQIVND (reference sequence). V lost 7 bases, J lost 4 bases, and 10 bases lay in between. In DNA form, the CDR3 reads TGTGCCAGTACCGACCCTGGCTATGGCTACACCTTC. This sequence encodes CASTDPGYGYTF.

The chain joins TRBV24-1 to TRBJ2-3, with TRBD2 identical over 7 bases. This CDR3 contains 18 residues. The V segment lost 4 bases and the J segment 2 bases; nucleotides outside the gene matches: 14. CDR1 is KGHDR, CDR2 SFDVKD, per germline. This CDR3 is CATSDPSKLRGNTDTQYF. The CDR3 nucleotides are TGTGCCACCAGTGACCCGAGTAAGTTGCGGGGGAACACAGATACGCAGTATTTT.

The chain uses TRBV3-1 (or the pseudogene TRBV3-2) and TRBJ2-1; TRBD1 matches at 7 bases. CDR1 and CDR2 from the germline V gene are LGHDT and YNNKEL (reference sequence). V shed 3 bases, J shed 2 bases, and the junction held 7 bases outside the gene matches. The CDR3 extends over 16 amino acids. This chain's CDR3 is CASSQLPGQTYNEQFF. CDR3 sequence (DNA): TGTGCCAGCAGCCAGTTACCGGGACAGACCTACAATGAGCAGTTCTTC.

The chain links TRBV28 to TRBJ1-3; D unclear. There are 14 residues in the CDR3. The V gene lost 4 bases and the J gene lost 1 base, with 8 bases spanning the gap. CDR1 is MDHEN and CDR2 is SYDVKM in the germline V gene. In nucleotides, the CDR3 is TGTGCCAGCAGTTCCCCAGGTTCTGGAAACACCATATATTTT. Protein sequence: CASSSPGSGNTIYF. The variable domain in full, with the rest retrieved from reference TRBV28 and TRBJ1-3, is DVKVTQSSRYLVKRTGEKVFLECVQDMDHENMFWYRQDPGLGLRLIYFSYDVKMKEKGDIPEGYSVSREKKERFSLILESASTNQTSMYLCASSSPGSGNTIYFGEGSWLTVV.